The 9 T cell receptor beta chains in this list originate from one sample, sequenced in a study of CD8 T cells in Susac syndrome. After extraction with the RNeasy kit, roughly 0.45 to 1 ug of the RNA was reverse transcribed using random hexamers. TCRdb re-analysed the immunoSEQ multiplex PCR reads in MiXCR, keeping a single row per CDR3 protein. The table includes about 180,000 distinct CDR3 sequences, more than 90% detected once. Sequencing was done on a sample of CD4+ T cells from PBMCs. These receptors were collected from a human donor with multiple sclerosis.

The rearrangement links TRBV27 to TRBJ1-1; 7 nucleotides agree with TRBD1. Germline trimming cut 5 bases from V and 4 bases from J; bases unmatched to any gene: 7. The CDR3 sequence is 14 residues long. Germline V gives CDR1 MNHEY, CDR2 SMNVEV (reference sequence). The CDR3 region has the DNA TGTGCCAGCAGTCCGCAGGGGGGGAGCACTGAAGCTTTCTTT. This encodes CASSPQGGSTEAFF.

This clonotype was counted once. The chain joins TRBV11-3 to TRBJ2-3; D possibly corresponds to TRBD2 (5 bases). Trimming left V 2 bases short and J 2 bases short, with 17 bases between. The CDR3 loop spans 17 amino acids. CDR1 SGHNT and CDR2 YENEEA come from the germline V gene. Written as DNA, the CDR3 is TGTGCCAGCAGCTTAATCAAGGCTAGCAGAAACACAGATACGCAGTATTTT. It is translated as CASSLIKASRNTDTQYF.

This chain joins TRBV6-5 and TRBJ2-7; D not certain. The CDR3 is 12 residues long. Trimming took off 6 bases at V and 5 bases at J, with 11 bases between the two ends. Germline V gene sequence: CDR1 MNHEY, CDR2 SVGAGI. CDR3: CASRTSIDEQYF. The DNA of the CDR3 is TGTGCCAGCAGGACCTCGATCGACGAGCAGTACTTC.

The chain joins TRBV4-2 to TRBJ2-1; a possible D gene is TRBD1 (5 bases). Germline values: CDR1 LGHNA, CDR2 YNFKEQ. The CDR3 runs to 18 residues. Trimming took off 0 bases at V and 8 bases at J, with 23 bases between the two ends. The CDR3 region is CASSQDLVGVGGSYEQFF. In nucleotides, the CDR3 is TGTGCCAGCAGCCAAGATCTTGTAGGGGTGGGTGGATCATATGAGCAGTTCTTC.

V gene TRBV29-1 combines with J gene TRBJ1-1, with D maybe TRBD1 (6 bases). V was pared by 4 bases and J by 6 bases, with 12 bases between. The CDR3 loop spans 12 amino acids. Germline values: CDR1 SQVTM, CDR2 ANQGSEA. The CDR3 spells CSVVSGAAEAFF. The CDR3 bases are TGCAGCGTTGTTTCAGGGGCGGCTGAAGCTTTCTTT.

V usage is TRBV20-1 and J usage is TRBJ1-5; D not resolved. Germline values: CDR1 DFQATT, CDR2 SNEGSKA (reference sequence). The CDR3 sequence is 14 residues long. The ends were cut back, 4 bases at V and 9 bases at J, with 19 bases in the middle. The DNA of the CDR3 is TGCAGTGCTACCTCTAGAGTCGATGGGCGGCCCCAGCATTTT. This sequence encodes CSATSRVDGRPQHF.

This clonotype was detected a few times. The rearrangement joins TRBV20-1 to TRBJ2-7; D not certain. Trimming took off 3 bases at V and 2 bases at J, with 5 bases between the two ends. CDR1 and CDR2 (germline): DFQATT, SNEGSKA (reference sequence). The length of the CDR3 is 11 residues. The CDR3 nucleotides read TGCAGTGCTAGGGATGCCTACGAGCAGTACTTC. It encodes CSARDAYEQYF.

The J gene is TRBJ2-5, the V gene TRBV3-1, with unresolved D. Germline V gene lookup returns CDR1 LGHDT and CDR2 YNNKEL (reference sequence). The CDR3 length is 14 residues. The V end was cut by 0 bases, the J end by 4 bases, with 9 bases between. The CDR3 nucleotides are TGTGCCAGCAGCCAAGAGGACGGTGGAGAGACCCAGTACTTC. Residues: CASSQEDGGETQYF.

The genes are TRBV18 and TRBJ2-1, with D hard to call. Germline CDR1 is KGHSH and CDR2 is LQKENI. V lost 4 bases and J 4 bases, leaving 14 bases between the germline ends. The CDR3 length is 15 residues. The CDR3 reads CASSQSVVSYNEQFF. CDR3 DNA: TGTGCCAGCTCACAGTCCGTGGTCTCTTACAATGAGCAGTTCTTC. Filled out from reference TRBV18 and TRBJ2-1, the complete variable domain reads NAGVMQNPRHLVRRRGQEARLRCSPMKGHSHVYWYRQLPEEGLKFMVYLQKENIIDESGMPKERFSAEFPKEGPSILRIQQVVRGDSAAYFCASSQSVVSYNEQFFGPGTRLTVL.